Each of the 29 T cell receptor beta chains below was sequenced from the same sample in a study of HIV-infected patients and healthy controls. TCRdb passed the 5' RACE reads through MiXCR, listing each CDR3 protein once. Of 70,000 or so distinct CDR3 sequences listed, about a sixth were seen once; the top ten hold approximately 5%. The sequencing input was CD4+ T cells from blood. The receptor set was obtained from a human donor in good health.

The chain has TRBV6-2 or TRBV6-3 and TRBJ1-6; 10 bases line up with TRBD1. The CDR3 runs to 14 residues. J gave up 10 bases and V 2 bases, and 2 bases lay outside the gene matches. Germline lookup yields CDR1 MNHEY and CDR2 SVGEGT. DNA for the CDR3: TGTGCCAGCAGTTACCGGACAGGGGGATCACCCCTCCACTTT. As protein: CASSYRTGGSPLHF.

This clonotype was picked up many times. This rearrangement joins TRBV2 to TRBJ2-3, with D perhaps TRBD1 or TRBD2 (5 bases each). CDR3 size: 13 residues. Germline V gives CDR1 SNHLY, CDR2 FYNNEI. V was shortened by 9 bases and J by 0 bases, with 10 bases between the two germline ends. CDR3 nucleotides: TGTGCCAGTGGGGGACGAAGCACAGATACGCAGTATTTT. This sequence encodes CASGGRSTDTQYF.

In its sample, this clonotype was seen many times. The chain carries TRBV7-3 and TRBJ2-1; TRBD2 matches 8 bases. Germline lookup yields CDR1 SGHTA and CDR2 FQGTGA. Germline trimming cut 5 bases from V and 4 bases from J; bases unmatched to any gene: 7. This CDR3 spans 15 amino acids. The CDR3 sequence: CASSPLGGAYNEQFF. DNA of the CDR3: TGTGCCAGCAGCCCCCTCGGGGGGGCGTACAATGAGCAGTTCTTC. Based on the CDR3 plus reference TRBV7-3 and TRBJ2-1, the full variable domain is GAGVSQTPSNKVTEKGKYVELRCDPISGHTALYWYRQSLGQGPEFLIYFQGTGAADDSGLPNDRFFAVRPEGSVSTLKIQRTERGDSAVYLCASSPLGGAYNEQFFGPGTRLTVL.

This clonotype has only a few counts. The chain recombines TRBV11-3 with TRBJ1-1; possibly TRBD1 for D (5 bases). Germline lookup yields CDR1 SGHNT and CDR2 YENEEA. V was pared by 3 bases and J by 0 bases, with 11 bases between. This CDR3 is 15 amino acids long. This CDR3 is CASSFGKGMNTEAFF. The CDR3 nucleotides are TGTGCCAGCAGCTTTGGTAAGGGGATGAACACTGAAGCTTTCTTT.

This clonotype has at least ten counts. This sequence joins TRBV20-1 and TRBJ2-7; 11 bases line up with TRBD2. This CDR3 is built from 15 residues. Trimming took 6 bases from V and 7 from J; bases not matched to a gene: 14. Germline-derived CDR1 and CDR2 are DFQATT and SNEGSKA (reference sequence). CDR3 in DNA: TGCAGTGCCAAGGGGACTAGCGGACCCCCTTGGGAGCAGTACTTC. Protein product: CSAKGTSGPPWEQYF.

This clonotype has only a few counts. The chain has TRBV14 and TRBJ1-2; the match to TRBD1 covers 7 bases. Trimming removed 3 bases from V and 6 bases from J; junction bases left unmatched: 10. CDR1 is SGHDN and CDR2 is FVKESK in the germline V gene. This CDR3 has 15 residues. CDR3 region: CASSQGQRPTDGYTF. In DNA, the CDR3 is TGTGCCAGCAGCCAGGGACAGCGGCCCACAGATGGCTACACCTTC.

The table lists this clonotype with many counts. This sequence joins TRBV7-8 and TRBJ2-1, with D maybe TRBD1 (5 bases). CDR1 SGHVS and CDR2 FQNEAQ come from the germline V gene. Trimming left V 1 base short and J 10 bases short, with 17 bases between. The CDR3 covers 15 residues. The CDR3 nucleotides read TGTGCCAGCAGCTTAGGCAGGGTCTCGTCCGGGGAGCAGTTCTTC. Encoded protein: CASSLGRVSSGEQFF.

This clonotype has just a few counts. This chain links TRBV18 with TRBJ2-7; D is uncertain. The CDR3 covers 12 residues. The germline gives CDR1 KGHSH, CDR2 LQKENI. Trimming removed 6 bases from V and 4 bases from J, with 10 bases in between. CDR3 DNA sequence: TGTGCCAGCTCGTCTAATCCGTACGAGCAGTACTTC. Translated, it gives CASSSNPYEQYF.

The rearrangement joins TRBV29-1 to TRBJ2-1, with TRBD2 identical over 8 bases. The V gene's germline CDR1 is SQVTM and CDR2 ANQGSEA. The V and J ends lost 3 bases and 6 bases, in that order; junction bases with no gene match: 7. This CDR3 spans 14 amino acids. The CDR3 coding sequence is TGCAGCGTTGAGGTGATAGCGGGGACCAATGAGCAGTTCTTC. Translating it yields CSVEVIAGTNEQFF.

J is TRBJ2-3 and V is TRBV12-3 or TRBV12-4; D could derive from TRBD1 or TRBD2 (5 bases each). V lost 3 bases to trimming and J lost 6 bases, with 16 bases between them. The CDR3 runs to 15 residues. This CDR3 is CASSLRGSFGDTQYF. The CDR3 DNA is TGTGCCAGCAGTTTGAGGGGATCTTTCGGGGATACGCAGTATTTT.

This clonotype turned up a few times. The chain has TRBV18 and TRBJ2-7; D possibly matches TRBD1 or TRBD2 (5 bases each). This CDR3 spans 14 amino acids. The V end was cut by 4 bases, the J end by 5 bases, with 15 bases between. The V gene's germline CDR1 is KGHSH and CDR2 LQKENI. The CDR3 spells CASSQRTGADEQYF. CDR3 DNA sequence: TGTGCCAGCTCACAGAGGACCGGGGCGGACGAGCAGTACTTC.

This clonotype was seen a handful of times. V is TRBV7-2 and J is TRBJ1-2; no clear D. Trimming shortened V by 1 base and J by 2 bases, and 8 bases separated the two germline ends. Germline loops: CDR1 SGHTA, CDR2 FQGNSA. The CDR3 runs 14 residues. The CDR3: CASSLGQLNYGYTF. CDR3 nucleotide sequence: TGTGCCAGCAGCTTAGGGCAGTTAAACTATGGCTACACCTTC.

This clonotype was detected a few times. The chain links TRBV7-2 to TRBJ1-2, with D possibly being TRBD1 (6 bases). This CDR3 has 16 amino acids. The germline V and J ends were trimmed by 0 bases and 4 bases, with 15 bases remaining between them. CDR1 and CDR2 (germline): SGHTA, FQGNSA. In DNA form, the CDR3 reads TGTGCCAGCAGCTTAGCGGTAACAGGGAGGTCCTATGGCTACACCTTC. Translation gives CASSLAVTGRSYGYTF.

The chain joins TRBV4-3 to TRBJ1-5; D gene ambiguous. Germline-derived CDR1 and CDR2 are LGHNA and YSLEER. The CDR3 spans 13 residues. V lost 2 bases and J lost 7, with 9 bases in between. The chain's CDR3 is CASSQRLEQPQHF. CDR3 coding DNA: TGCGCCAGCAGCCAAAGGCTTGAGCAGCCCCAGCATTTT.

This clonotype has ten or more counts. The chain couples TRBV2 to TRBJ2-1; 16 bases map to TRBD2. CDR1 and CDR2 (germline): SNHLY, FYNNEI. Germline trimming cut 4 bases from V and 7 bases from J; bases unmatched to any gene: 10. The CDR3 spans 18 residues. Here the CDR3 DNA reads TGTGCCAGCAGTGGATGGGGACTAGCGGGGGGGCCCCAGAATGAGCAGTTCTTC. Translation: CASSGWGLAGGPQNEQFF.

The CDR3 sequence: CASSLAGLQETQYF. DNA for the CDR3: TGTGCCAGCAGCTTAGCAGGCCTCCAAGAGACCCAGTACTTC. The V call is TRBV7-2, the J call TRBJ2-5; D gene unclear. Deletions cut 0 bases from V and 1 base from J, with 6 bases between. This CDR3 region has 14 residues. Germline-derived CDR1 and CDR2 are SGHTA and FQGNSA.

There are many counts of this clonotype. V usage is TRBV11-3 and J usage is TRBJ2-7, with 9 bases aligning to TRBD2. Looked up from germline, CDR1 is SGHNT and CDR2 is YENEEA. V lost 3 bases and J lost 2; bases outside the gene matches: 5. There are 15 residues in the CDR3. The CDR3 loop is CASSFRTSETYEQYF. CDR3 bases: TGTGCCAGCAGCTTTCGGACTAGCGAAACCTACGAGCAGTACTTC.

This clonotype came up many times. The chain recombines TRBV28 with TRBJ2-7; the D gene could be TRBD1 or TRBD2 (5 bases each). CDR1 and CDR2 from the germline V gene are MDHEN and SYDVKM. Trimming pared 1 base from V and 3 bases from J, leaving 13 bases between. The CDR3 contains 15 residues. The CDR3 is CASSLYRPGSYEQYF. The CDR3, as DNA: TGTGCCAGCAGTTTATACCGCCCAGGGAGCTACGAGCAGTACTTC. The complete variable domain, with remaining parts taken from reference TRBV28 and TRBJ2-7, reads DVKVTQSSRYLVKRTGEKVFLECVQDMDHENMFWYRQDPGLGLRLIYFSYDVKMKEKGDIPEGYSVSREKKERFSLILESASTNQTSMYLCASSLYRPGSYEQYFGPGTRLTVT.

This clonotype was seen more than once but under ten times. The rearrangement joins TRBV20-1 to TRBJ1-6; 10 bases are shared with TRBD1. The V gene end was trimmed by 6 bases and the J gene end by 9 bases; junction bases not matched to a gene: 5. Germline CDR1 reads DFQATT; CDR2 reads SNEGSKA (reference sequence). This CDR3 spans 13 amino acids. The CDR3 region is CSAAGTGVSPLHF. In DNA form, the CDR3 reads TGCAGTGCAGCCGGGACAGGGGTTTCACCCCTCCACTTT.

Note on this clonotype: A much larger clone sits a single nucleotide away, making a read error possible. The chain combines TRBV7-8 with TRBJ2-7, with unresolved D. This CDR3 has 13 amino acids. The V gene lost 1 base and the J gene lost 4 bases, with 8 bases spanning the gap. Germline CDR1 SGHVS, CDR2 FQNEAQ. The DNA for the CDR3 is TGTGCCAGCAGCTTAGTCCTAGGATACGAGCAGTACTTC. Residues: CASSLVLGYEQYF.

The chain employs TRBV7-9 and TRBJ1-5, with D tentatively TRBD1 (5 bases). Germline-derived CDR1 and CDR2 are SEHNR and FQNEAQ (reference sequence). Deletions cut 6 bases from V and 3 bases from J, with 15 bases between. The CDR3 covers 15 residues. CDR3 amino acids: CASSPTGAANQPQHF. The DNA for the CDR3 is TGTGCCAGCAGTCCTACCGGGGCCGCCAATCAGCCCCAGCATTTT.

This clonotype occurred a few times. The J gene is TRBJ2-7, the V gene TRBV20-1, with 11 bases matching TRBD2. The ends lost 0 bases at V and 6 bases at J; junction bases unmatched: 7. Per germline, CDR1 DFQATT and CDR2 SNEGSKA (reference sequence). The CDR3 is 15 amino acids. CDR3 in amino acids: CSARDMTSGTGEQYF. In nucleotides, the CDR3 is TGCAGTGCTAGAGATATGACTAGCGGGACGGGCGAGCAGTACTTC.

Here the CDR3 reads CASSPGGPGNQPQHF. CDR3 coding DNA: TGTGCCAGCAGCCCAGGGGGCCCGGGCAATCAGCCCCAGCATTTT. The chain couples TRBV5-4 to TRBJ1-5, with 8 positions matching TRBD1. Germline trimming cut 4 bases from V and 2 bases from J; bases unmatched to any gene: 5. The CDR3 consists of 15 residues. Germline-derived CDR1 and CDR2 are SGHNT and YYREEE (reference sequence).

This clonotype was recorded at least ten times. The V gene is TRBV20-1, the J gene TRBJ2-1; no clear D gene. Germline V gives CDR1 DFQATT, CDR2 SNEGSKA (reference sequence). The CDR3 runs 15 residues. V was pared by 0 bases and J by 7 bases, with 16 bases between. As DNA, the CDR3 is TGCAGTGCTAGAGAGGGGTCAGTAGCACAGAATGAGCAGTTCTTC. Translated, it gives CSAREGSVAQNEQFF.

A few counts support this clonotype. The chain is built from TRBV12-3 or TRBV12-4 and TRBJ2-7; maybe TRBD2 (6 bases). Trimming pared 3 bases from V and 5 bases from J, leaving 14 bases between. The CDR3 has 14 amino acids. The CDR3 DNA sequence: TGTGCCAGCAGTTTCACGGGAGATATTCACGAGCAGTACTTC. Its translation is CASSFTGDIHEQYF.

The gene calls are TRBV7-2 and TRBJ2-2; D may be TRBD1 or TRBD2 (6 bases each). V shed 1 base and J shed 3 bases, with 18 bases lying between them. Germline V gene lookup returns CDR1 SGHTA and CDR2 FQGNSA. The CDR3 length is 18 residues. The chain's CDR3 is CASSLDPPLGGHTGELFF. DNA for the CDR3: TGTGCCAGCAGCTTAGACCCCCCTCTGGGGGGCCACACCGGGGAGCTGTTTTTT.

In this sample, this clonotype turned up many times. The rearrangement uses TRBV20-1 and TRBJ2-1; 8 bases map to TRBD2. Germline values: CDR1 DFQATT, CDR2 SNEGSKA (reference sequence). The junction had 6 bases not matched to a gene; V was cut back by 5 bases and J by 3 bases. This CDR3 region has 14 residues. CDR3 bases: TGCAGTGCTCAGAGAAGCGGGGGCTACAATGAGCAGTTCTTC. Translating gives CSAQRSGGYNEQFF.

The CDR3 sequence: CATSAKGGKGNSPLHF. The CDR3 region has the DNA TGTGCCACCAGCGCGAAGGGCGGAAAGGGTAATTCACCCCTCCACTTT. The rearrangement joins TRBV15 to TRBJ1-6; no firm D call. Between the trimmed V and J ends, which lost 5 bases and 6 bases, there was a span of 17 bases. Per the germline V gene, CDR1 is LNHNV and CDR2 is YYDKDF (reference sequence). The CDR3 length is 16 residues.

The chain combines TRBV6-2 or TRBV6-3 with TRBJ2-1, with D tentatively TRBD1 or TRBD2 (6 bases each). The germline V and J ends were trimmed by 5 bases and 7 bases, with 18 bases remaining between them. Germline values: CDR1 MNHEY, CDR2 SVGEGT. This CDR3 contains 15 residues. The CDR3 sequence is CASSTYFGGQNEQFF. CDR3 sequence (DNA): TGTGCCAGCAGTACGTACTTTGGGGGGCAGAATGAGCAGTTCTTC.